One and the same sample provided the 7 T cell receptor beta chains below, sequenced in a study of T cells after yellow fever vaccination. One entry per CDR3 protein results from TCRdb running MiXCR on the 5' RACE reads. The sample includes around 70,000 distinct CDR3 sequences, approximately 7% of them seen just once. This sample comprised CD8+ T cells sorted from PBMCs, obtained 5 days after the first yellow fever vaccination. The source of these receptors is a man younger than 35 who received the YFV17D yellow fever vaccine.

This clonotype was observed at least ten times. The chain carries TRBV7-9 and TRBJ2-1, with 10 positions matching TRBD2. This CDR3 is built from 15 residues. Germline V CDR1 and CDR2: SEHNR, FQNEAQ (reference sequence). After removal of 1 base from V and 7 bases from J, the junction contained 4 bases not matched to a gene. The CDR3 loop reads CASSLEERGGNEQFF. The CDR3 DNA follows: TGTGCCAGCAGCTTAGAAGAGCGGGGGGGGAATGAGCAGTTCTTC.

The sample holds a few counts of this clonotype. The chain employs TRBV12-3 or TRBV12-4 and TRBJ2-4; TRBD1 agrees at 8 bases. This CDR3 has 16 amino acids. V was clipped by 6 bases and J by 2 bases; unmatched bases: 9. The CDR3 sequence: CASRRGQGWTKNIQYF. The DNA of the CDR3 is TGTGCCAGCAGGCGCGGACAGGGCTGGACCAAAAACATTCAGTACTTC.

This clonotype was seen at least ten times. The chain uses TRBV5-1 and TRBJ2-1; D may be TRBD1 or TRBD2 (5 bases each). V lost 2 bases and J 7 bases, leaving 22 bases between the germline ends. Germline V lookup: CDR1 SGHRS, CDR2 YFSETQ. The CDR3 covers 17 residues. In DNA, the CDR3 is TGCGCCAGCAGCTTTGTGTTCTGGGGGTCCGGTGGGAATGAGCAGTTCTTC. Translating gives CASSFVFWGSGGNEQFF.

This clonotype was seen at least ten times. The J gene is TRBJ2-7, the V gene TRBV11-2; no clear D. There are 13 residues in the CDR3. Germline loops: CDR1 SGHAT, CDR2 FQNNGV. V lost 1 base and J 0 bases, leaving 4 bases between the germline ends. The CDR3 is CASSLGVSYEQYF. CDR3 DNA sequence: TGTGCCAGCAGCTTAGGGGTCTCCTACGAGCAGTACTTC.

There are a few counts of this clonotype. This sequence joins TRBV20-1 and TRBJ2-7, with TRBD2 as a possible D gene (6 bases). From germline, CDR1 is DFQATT and CDR2 SNEGSKA (reference sequence). CDR3 length equals 13 residues. Trimming pared 8 bases from V and 2 bases from J, leaving 16 bases between. CDR3 protein: CSSGTHEAYEQYV. CDR3 nucleotide sequence: TGCAGTTCCGGGACTCACGAGGCCTACGAGCAGTACGTC.

This clonotype has more than one count but fewer than ten. The chain couples TRBV19 to TRBJ1-1, with D unresolved. Germline CDR1 LNHDA, CDR2 SQIVND (reference sequence). CDR3 length equals 14 residues. V shed 1 base and J shed 0 bases, with 6 bases lying between them. The CDR3 nucleotides are TGTGCCAGTAGTATAGGCGGAGTGAACACTGAAGCTTTCTTT. It is translated as CASSIGGVNTEAFF.

This clonotype was found a few times. The chain employs TRBV5-1 and TRBJ2-5; TRBD2 might be the D (6 bases). The CDR3 runs 15 residues. Germline values: CDR1 SGHRS, CDR2 YFSETQ. Trimming removed 3 bases at V and 0 bases at J, with 12 bases between. The CDR3 nucleotides are TGCGCCAGCAGCTCCCGGACTAATAACCAAGAGACCCAGTACTTC. Amino acid sequence: CASSSRTNNQETQYF.